This T cell receptor beta chain was identified in a study of shared clonotypes between healthy human individuals. General study findings and limits: Across subsets, estimated richness was generally greater for naive than for memory populations.

Generated by immunoSEQ multiplex PCR, the TCRdb table keeps only in-frame clones and is missing some. The profile shows under 2,500,000 clones, 90% to 96% of them singletons. CD4+ cell separation produced CD45RA+ naive and CD45RA-negative memory subsets. Trimming shortened V by 1 base and J by 10 bases, and 14 bases separated the two germline ends. This CDR3 contains 15 residues. Germline V CDR1 and CDR2: SGHTA, FQGNSA. The count of this clone is one. The antigen remains unidentified. The source of this sequence is a man younger than 35 in good health. The specimen was naive CD4+ T cells sorted from blood. The subset was: CD45RA+ positively selected. This chain uses TRBV7-2 with TRBJ1-6; no clear D. The CDR3 bases are TGTGCCAGCAGCTTAGGGGCTTACTCTACGTCACCCCTCCACTTT. It specifies CASSLGAYSTSPLHF.